Each of the 10 T cell receptor beta chains below was sequenced from the same sample in a study of cytomegalovirus exposure and HLA in healthy donors (dated by TCRdb to about 2017). Preparation of the library involved the immunoSEQ multiplex PCR assay. For the multiplex PCR, a mixture combining 60 forward primers for TCR Vbeta segments and 13 reverse primers for TCR Jbeta segments was used. TCRdb obtained this table from immuneACCESS and retained in-frame rearrangements with V and J assigned. These tables miss some clones; where compared with another copy, unresolved V genes account for less than half of the shortfall, and the remainder is unexplained. Recorded for this sample are approximately 170,000 clones; just under 80% of them occurred a single time. The top ten clonotypes cover approximately 7% of the sample. The material sequenced was PBMCs. The receptor set was obtained from a woman aged 40-49 years in good health and CMV-seropositive.

V is TRBV4-1 and J is TRBJ1-4, with D hard to call. The CDR3 consists of 15 residues. The germline V gene encodes CDR1 MGHRA and CDR2 YSYEKL. V was trimmed by 3 bases and J by 3 bases, leaving 11 bases between them. The DNA for the CDR3 is TGCGCCAGCAGCCATACCCCGGGAGCTAATGAAAAACTGTTTTTT. Protein product: CASSHTPGANEKLFF.

The V and J genes are TRBV13 and TRBJ1-6, with 10 positions matching TRBD1. The ends lost 2 bases at V and 2 bases at J; junction bases unmatched: 12. Germline assignment: CDR1 PRHDT and CDR2 FYEKMQ (reference sequence). There are 20 residues in the CDR3. This CDR3 reads CASSLSPLLTGGPYNSPLHF. DNA for the CDR3: TGTGCCAGCAGCTTAAGTCCCCTCTTGACAGGGGGCCCCTATAATTCACCCCTCCACTTT.

The chain uses TRBV19 and TRBJ1-2; 7 nucleotides agree with TRBD1. This CDR3 region has 13 residues. V lost 6 bases to trimming and J lost 2 bases; unmatched junction nucleotides: 3. The germline CDR1 and CDR2 sequences are LNHDA and SQIVND (reference sequence). CDR3 nucleotide sequence: TGTGCCAGTAGGAGGACAGGCAACTATGGCTACACCTTC. Translating gives CASRRTGNYGYTF.

The V and J genes are TRBV9 and TRBJ1-2, with unresolved D. This CDR3 contains 13 residues. The germline V gene encodes CDR1 SGDLS and CDR2 YYNGEE. V was clipped by 3 bases and J by 6 bases, with 12 bases between them. CDR3 DNA sequence: TGTGCCAGCAGCGCTCGGACTGGGGATGGCTACACCTTC. Amino acids: CASSARTGDGYTF. The complete variable domain, with remaining parts taken from reference TRBV9 and TRBJ1-2, reads DSGVTQTPKHLITATGQRVTLRCSPRSGDLSVYWYQQSLDQGLQFLIQYYNGEERAKGNILERFSAQQFPDLHSELNLSSLELGDSALYFCASSARTGDGYTFGSGTRLTVV.

The V and J genes are TRBV30 and TRBJ1-2, with 9 bases fitting TRBD1. CDR1 is GTSNPN and CDR2 is SVGIG in the germline V gene (reference sequence). The V and J ends lost 3 bases and 2 bases, in that order; junction bases with no gene match: 4. The CDR3 consists of 14 residues. The chain's CDR3 is CAWSRDRANYGYTF. The CDR3 region has the DNA TGTGCCTGGAGCAGGGACAGGGCGAACTATGGCTACACCTTC.

This clone was found a few times. The chain links TRBV18 to TRBJ1-4; D is undetermined. The CDR3 runs 14 residues. Trimming cost V 0 bases and J 3 bases, with 5 bases left between them. CDR1 KGHSH and CDR2 LQKENI come from the germline V gene. The CDR3 coding sequence is TGTGCCAGCTCACCACCATCGTCTAATGAAAAACTGTTTTTT. It codes for CASSPPSSNEKLFF.

The CDR3 region has the DNA TGTGCCAGAAAGGGAGCCGGACTAAAATCCTCCTACGAGCAGTACTTC. Protein sequence: CARKGAGLKSSYEQYF. The J gene is TRBJ2-7, the V gene TRBV6-4, with a tentative D call TRBD2 (6 bases). Trimming pared 9 bases from V and 0 bases from J, leaving 21 bases between. Germline CDR1 MRHNA, CDR2 SNTAGT. The CDR3 loop spans 16 amino acids.

The chain couples TRBV19 to TRBJ2-7; D is uncertain. The CDR3 is made up of 13 amino acids. Trimming took off 2 bases at V and 3 bases at J, with 8 bases between the two ends. In germline, CDR1 is LNHDA, CDR2 SQIVND (reference sequence). CDR3 sequence (DNA): TGTGCCAGTAGTATAAAGTCAGACTACGAGCAGTACTTC. Encoded protein: CASSIKSDYEQYF.

This clone occurred a few times. The chain links TRBV16 to TRBJ1-4, with D uncertain. The CDR3 is made up of 18 amino acids. The germline gives CDR1 KGHSY, CDR2 FQNENV. The germline V and J ends were trimmed by 0 bases and 1 base, with 15 bases remaining between them. In DNA, the CDR3 is TGTGCCAGCAGCCAATCTACGGGGAGAATTGGAACTAATGAAAAACTGTTTTTT. It yields the protein CASSQSTGRIGTNEKLFF.

This chain uses TRBV7-8 with TRBJ1-2; 9 bases agree with TRBD1. Germline CDR1 SGHVS, CDR2 FQNEAQ. The CDR3 extends over 13 amino acids. J lost 9 bases, V lost 5 bases, and 7 bases had no gene match. The chain's CDR3 is CASSPGQGFSYTF. The CDR3 nucleotides are TGTGCCAGCAGCCCGGGACAGGGTTTCAGCTACACCTTC.